These 4 T cell receptor beta chains came from one sample sequenced in a study of blood T cells in healthy people across ages. Through a sample-barcoded 5' primer and a J-beta primer mix, a second PCR was run for roughly 6 to 11 cycles. MiXCR, applied by TCRdb to the 5' RACE reads, yields one record per CDR3 protein. The data show 730,000 or so distinct CDR3 sequences, roughly 44% seen once. Source material: blood. The receptors stem from a woman aged 55-70 years in good health.

The chain has TRBV18 and TRBJ2-1; 10 positions match TRBD2. Germline V CDR1 and CDR2: KGHSH, LQKENI. The CDR3 extends over 16 amino acids. The J segment lost 6 bases and the V segment lost 2 bases, leaving 7 bases of the junction unmatched. The CDR3 nucleotides are TGTGCCAGCTCACCATCCCGAGCGGGAGGGCGCAATGAGCAGTTCTTC. This codes for CASSPSRAGGRNEQFF.

This clonotype was found a few times. The gene calls are TRBV2 and TRBJ1-5, with TRBD1 identical over 7 bases. The germline CDR1 and CDR2 sequences are SNHLY and FYNNEI. Germline trimming cut 3 bases from V and 6 bases from J; bases unmatched to any gene: 8. The CDR3 length is 15 residues. The CDR3 reads CASSDDREIAQPQHF. As DNA, the CDR3 is TGTGCCAGCAGTGATGACAGGGAAATTGCTCAGCCCCAGCATTTT.

In this sample, this clonotype turned up a few times. The genes are TRBV20-1 and TRBJ2-1; possibly TRBD2 for D (5 bases). CDR1 DFQATT and CDR2 SNEGSKA come from the germline V gene (reference sequence). Trimming left V 7 bases short and J 6 bases short, with 16 bases between. The CDR3 contains 13 residues. CDR3 sequence (DNA): TGCAGTGTTGGGCTAGCAAGATCCAATGAGCAGTTCTTC. This codes for CSVGLARSNEQFF.

The gene calls are TRBV3-1 and TRBJ2-5; no firm D call. Trimming removed 1 base at V and 11 bases at J, with 11 bases between. This CDR3 is built from 12 residues. Germline loops: CDR1 LGHDT, CDR2 YNNKEL (reference sequence). The CDR3 loop reads CASSQGTREQYF. The CDR3, as DNA: TGTGCCAGCAGCCAAGGCACCCGTGAGCAGTACTTC.